These 28 T cell receptor beta chains share one sample of origin, sequenced in a study of cytomegalovirus exposure and HLA in healthy donors. The table came from immunoSEQ multiplex PCR; TCRdb's copy has only in-frame clones and leaves some out. The data hold about 240,000 clones, with 86% observed a single time. Sequencing was done on a sample of PBMCs. The origin of the receptors is a woman in her twenties or thirties in good health and CMV-seropositive.

The chain employs TRBV29-1 and TRBJ2-1; 10 bases are a match to TRBD2. CDR1 SQVTM and CDR2 ANQGSEA come from the germline V gene. The CDR3 covers 16 residues. V was clipped by 1 base and J by 3 bases; unmatched bases: 6. CDR3 in amino acids: CSVEVKAGGLYNEQFF. The CDR3 bases are TGCAGCGTTGAAGTTAAAGCGGGAGGGCTCTACAATGAGCAGTTCTTC.

The rearrangement uses TRBV29-1 and TRBJ2-7; 7 positions match TRBD1. The CDR3 length is 13 residues. In germline, CDR1 is SQVTM, CDR2 ANQGSEA. After removal of 4 bases from V and 6 bases from J, the junction contained 9 bases not matched to a gene. The CDR3 coding sequence is TGCAGCGTTGGGGACAGCGGACCAATCGAGCAGTACTTC. It codes for CSVGDSGPIEQYF.

The V call is TRBV5-6, the J call TRBJ2-1, with no clear D. The V end lost 3 bases, the J end lost 5 bases, and 15 bases lay between the germline ends. Germline CDR1 and CDR2: SGHDT and YYEEEE. CDR3 length: 15 amino acids. The CDR3 loop reads CASSSLLRAHNEQFF. In DNA form, the CDR3 reads TGTGCCAGCAGCTCCCTACTCCGTGCCCACAATGAGCAGTTCTTC.

This rearrangement joins TRBV11-2 to TRBJ2-3; 11 nucleotides agree with TRBD2. The germline V gene has CDR1 SGHAT and CDR2 FQNNGV. The CDR3 runs 19 residues. With V trimmed by 0 bases and J by 1 base, 9 bases remained unmatched. In nucleotides, the CDR3 is TGTGCCAGCAGCTTAGATCGCGATAGCGGGAGGGCCCGCACAGATACGCAGTATTTT. Encoded protein: CASSLDRDSGRARTDTQYF.

The genes are TRBV5-8 and TRBJ1-2; TRBD1 agrees at 7 bases. Unmatched junction bases numbered 14, after V lost 6 bases and J lost 6 bases. The CDR3 is 15 residues long. Germline V gene lookup returns CDR1 SGHTS and CDR2 YDEGEE. CDR3 sequence: CASTRLVRGHDGYTF. The CDR3 DNA reads TGTGCCAGCACCAGACTTGTTAGGGGGCACGATGGCTACACCTTC.

The J gene is TRBJ1-5, the V gene TRBV28; a weak D match, TRBD1 (5 bases). The CDR3 length is 14 residues. The germline V and J ends were trimmed by 6 bases and 5 bases, with 14 bases remaining between them. Germline assignment: CDR1 MDHEN and CDR2 SYDVKM. CDR3 coding DNA: TGTGCCAGCAGCCGCGGCTGGGGGGATCAGCCCCAGCATTTT. Encoded protein: CASSRGWGDQPQHF.

This clone came up a few times. The J gene is TRBJ1-1, the V gene TRBV29-1; TRBD1 might be the D (6 bases). Between the trimmed V and J ends, which lost 8 bases and 4 bases, there was a span of 20 bases. The CDR3 covers 14 residues. Germline CDR1 is SQVTM and CDR2 is ANQGSEA. This chain's CDR3 is CSTLIRADSTEAFF. The DNA for the CDR3 is TGCAGCACACTTATCAGGGCGGACAGCACTGAAGCTTTCTTT.

This sequence joins TRBV12-5 and TRBJ2-7, with D hard to call. V lost 0 bases and J lost 4, with 13 bases in between. The CDR3 has 15 amino acids. Germline loops: CDR1 LGHNT, CDR2 FRNRAP. The CDR3 DNA reads as TGTGCTAGTGGTTTGGTTTACGCAGGTCCGTACGAGCAGTACTTC. Translation: CASGLVYAGPYEQYF.

In this sample, this clone turned up a few times. The chain joins TRBV2 to TRBJ1-2; 10 bases map to TRBD1. From germline, CDR1 is SNHLY and CDR2 FYNNEI. This CDR3 is built from 13 residues. The V and J ends lost 10 bases and 7 bases, in that order; junction bases with no gene match: 9. In nucleotides, the CDR3 is TGTGCCACGACCCGGGACAGGGGATTTGGCTACACCTTC. This sequence encodes CATTRDRGFGYTF.

This clone appeared once. V gene TRBV30 combines with J gene TRBJ2-1, with 10 bases lining up with TRBD1. The J segment lost 15 bases and the V segment lost 8 bases, leaving 13 bases of the junction unmatched. The CDR3 covers 12 residues. In germline, CDR1 is GTSNPN, CDR2 SVGIG (reference sequence). Written as DNA, the CDR3 is TGTGCCCGCGAGACAGGGGGCCCAGGAACGTTCTTC. This codes for CARETGGPGTFF.

CDR3 coding DNA: TGCGCCAGCAGCCCGACGACAGGGCACACCGGGGAGCTGTTTTTT. This encodes CASSPTTGHTGELFF. J is TRBJ2-2 and V is TRBV5-1; 7 bases map to TRBD1. The J segment lost 3 bases and the V segment lost 4 bases, leaving 6 bases of the junction unmatched. CDR1 and CDR2 from the germline V gene are SGHRS and YFSETQ. The CDR3 is 15 residues long.

The chain uses TRBV5-1 and TRBJ2-5; D possibly corresponds to TRBD1 (8 bases). This CDR3 has 16 amino acids. Germline-derived CDR1 and CDR2 are SGHRS and YFSETQ. Trimming took 4 bases from V and 2 from J, leaving 18 bases between them. Written as DNA, the CDR3 is TGCGCCAGCAGCACCAGCACAGGGGGACTACAAGAGACCCAGTACTTC. Protein: CASSTSTGGLQETQYF.

CDR3 in amino acids: CASSPSAGSSDGYTF. CDR3 nucleotide sequence: TGTGCCAGTAGTCCCTCGGCAGGGTCTAGTGATGGCTACACCTTC. The rearrangement links TRBV19 to TRBJ1-2; possible D gene TRBD1, 5 bases. The CDR3 covers 15 residues. Trimming removed 5 bases from V and 6 bases from J, with 19 bases in between. The germline gives CDR1 LNHDA, CDR2 SQIVND (reference sequence). The full variable domain, rest sourced from reference TRBV19 and TRBJ1-2, is DGGITQSPKYLFRKEGQNVTLSCEQNLNHDAMYWYRQDPGQGLRLIYYSQIVNDFQKGDIAEGYSVSREKKESFPLTVTSAQKNPTAFYLCASSPSAGSSDGYTFGSGTRLTVV.

This clone has a single count. Here the CDR3 reads CASSPRGQGGHNEQFF. CDR3 coding DNA: TGTGCCAGCTCACCACGGGGACAGGGAGGTCACAATGAGCAGTTCTTC. V gene TRBV18 combines with J gene TRBJ2-1; TRBD1 aligns across 9 bases. This CDR3 spans 16 amino acids. V lost 1 base to trimming and J lost 5 bases; unmatched junction nucleotides: 6. CDR1 KGHSH and CDR2 LQKENI come from the germline V gene.

The chain joins TRBV7-3 to TRBJ2-3; D might be TRBD2 (6 bases). Per germline, CDR1 SGHTA and CDR2 FQGTGA. This CDR3 has 15 residues. V lost 5 bases and J lost 2, with 14 bases in between. CDR3 amino acids: CASSQNSGPTDTQYF. CDR3 bases: TGTGCCAGCAGCCAAAATAGCGGCCCCACAGATACGCAGTATTTT.

V and J are TRBV6-6 and TRBJ1-4; D gene ambiguous. Looked up from germline, CDR1 is MNHNY and CDR2 is SVGAGI (reference sequence). The length of the CDR3 is 14 residues. V lost 6 bases, J lost 3 bases, and 11 bases lay in between. CDR3 in amino acids: CASRLDVSNEKLFF. The DNA for the CDR3 is TGTGCCAGCAGGCTAGATGTGTCTAATGAAAAACTGTTTTTT.

The V call is TRBV18, the J call TRBJ2-7, with D maybe TRBD1 (6 bases). The CDR3 has 14 amino acids. Germline V gene data show CDR1 as KGHSH and CDR2 as LQKENI. The V end lost 5 bases, the J end lost 1 base, and 12 bases lay between the germline ends. As DNA, the CDR3 is TGTGCCAGCTCAGCCGGGACAACATCCTACGAGCAGTACTTC. This translates into CASSAGTTSYEQYF. Variable domain in full (rest from reference TRBV18 and TRBJ2-7): NAGVMQNPRHLVRRRGQEARLRCSPMKGHSHVYWYRQLPEEGLKFMVYLQKENIIDESGMPKERFSAEFPKEGPSILRIQQVVRGDSAAYFCASSAGTTSYEQYFGPGTRLTVT.

The rearrangement uses TRBV7-3 and TRBJ2-2; D is unclear. Germline assignment: CDR1 SGHTA and CDR2 FQGTGA. Trimming removed 4 bases from V and 1 base from J, with 10 bases in between. The CDR3 has 15 amino acids. Here the CDR3 DNA reads TGTGCCAGCAGCTCGCACCCGGGGAACACCGGGGAGCTGTTTTTT. Protein sequence: CASSSHPGNTGELFF.

This clone has a handful of counts. This chain's CDR3 is CASSGGQQSTDTQYF. In DNA form, the CDR3 reads TGTGCCAGCAGTGGGGGACAGCAGAGCACAGATACGCAGTATTTT. V gene TRBV6-4 combines with J gene TRBJ2-3; 7 bases match TRBD1. In germline, CDR1 is MRHNA, CDR2 SNTAGT. V lost 4 bases to trimming and J lost 0 bases; unmatched junction nucleotides: 4. The CDR3 consists of 15 residues.

The chain uses TRBV5-1 and TRBJ1-2, with D maybe TRBD1 (5 bases). Germline V gives CDR1 SGHRS, CDR2 YFSETQ. The V end was cut by 8 bases, the J end by 1 base, with 18 bases between. This CDR3 is built from 15 residues. The CDR3 sequence is CASQMRPGHNYGYTF. In DNA form, the CDR3 reads TGCGCCAGTCAGATGCGGCCAGGGCATAACTATGGCTACACCTTC.

The chain has TRBV27 and TRBJ2-5; maybe TRBD1 (5 bases). This CDR3 spans 13 amino acids. Per germline, CDR1 MNHEY and CDR2 SMNVEV (reference sequence). The germline V and J ends were trimmed by 3 bases and 5 bases, with 10 bases remaining between them. CDR3 in DNA: TGTGCCAGCAGTTTGGACAAGGAGGAGACCCAGTACTTC. It codes for CASSLDKEETQYF.

The V call is TRBV19, the J call TRBJ2-1; TRBD2 matches 8 bases. The CDR3 has 17 amino acids. CDR1 and CDR2 (germline): LNHDA, SQIVND (reference sequence). After removal of 3 bases from V and 5 bases from J, the junction contained 12 bases not matched to a gene. CDR3 DNA sequence: TGTGCCAGTAGTATGCTGCCGGGTAGCGGGAAGGACAATGAGCAGTTCTTC. Its translation is CASSMLPGSGKDNEQFF.

The CDR3 reads CASSYPGQGGLYYGYTF. For the CDR3, the DNA is TGTGCCAGTAGTTACCCGGGACAGGGGGGTCTCTACTATGGCTACACCTTC. The chain carries TRBV19 and TRBJ1-2; 11 bases are shared with TRBD1. J gave up 3 bases and V 5 bases, and 11 bases lay outside the gene matches. The CDR3 runs 17 residues. From germline, CDR1 is LNHDA and CDR2 SQIVND (reference sequence).

The V gene is TRBV19, the J gene TRBJ2-4; weak D call: TRBD2 (7 bases). Germline values: CDR1 LNHDA, CDR2 SQIVND (reference sequence). V lost 7 bases and J lost 0, with 19 bases in between. The CDR3 has 17 residues. The DNA of the CDR3 is TGTGCCAGTACTCTGGGGGGGGCAGGTGTAGCCAAAAACATTCAGTACTTC. Translating gives CASTLGGAGVAKNIQYF.

The chain recombines TRBV6-5 with TRBJ1-2; D is uncertain. Looked up from germline, CDR1 is MNHEY and CDR2 is SVGAGI. CDR3 length: 13 residues. The germline V and J ends were trimmed by 5 bases and 0 bases, with 7 bases remaining between them. CDR3 in amino acids: CASSRGPNYGYTF. CDR3 bases: TGTGCCAGCAGTCGCGGTCCTAACTATGGCTACACCTTC.

There are a few counts of this clone. J is TRBJ2-7 and V is TRBV7-3; TRBD2 aligns across 8 bases. The CDR3 has 14 amino acids. Germline trimming cut 5 bases from V and 0 bases from J; bases unmatched to any gene: 3. Germline CDR1 SGHTA, CDR2 FQGTGA. In DNA, the CDR3 is TGTGCCAGCAGCCTAGCGGGCCTCTCCTACGAGCAGTACTTC. This translates into CASSLAGLSYEQYF.

This clone was observed a few times. CDR3 region: CAWSGQINQPQHF. For the CDR3, the DNA is TGTGCCTGGAGTGGACAGATTAATCAGCCCCAGCATTTT. The V and J genes are TRBV30 and TRBJ1-5; a weak D match, TRBD1 (5 bases). CDR1 is GTSNPN and CDR2 is SVGIG in the germline V gene (reference sequence). V was cut by 1 base and J by 4 bases, with 8 bases left in between. The CDR3 is 13 amino acids.

This clone was detected once. J is TRBJ2-7 and V is TRBV27, with 7 bases that match TRBD1. Unmatched junction bases numbered 8, after V lost 0 bases and J lost 3 bases. The CDR3 length is 16 residues. Germline CDR1 and CDR2: MNHEY and SMNVEV (reference sequence). The CDR3 region has the DNA TGTGCCAGCAGTTTATCCCGCGTGGGACAGAACTACGAGCAGTACTTC. This gives the protein CASSLSRVGQNYEQYF.